The next 24 T cell receptor beta chains were all read from a single sample in a study of blood T cell repertoires in COVID-19. Clones were read by immunoSEQ multiplex PCR, and TCRdb kept only the in-frame ones, dropping some. The sample lists 60,000 to 70,000 clones, around 87% occurring once. Sequences were obtained from peripheral blood. Receptors were obtained from a woman aged 60-75 years with acute or convalescent COVID-19.

The CDR3 coding sequence is TGTGCCAGCAGCCACGGGACAGGGGGCATAAGGGAAAAACTGTTTTTT. It is translated as CASSHGTGGIREKLFF. This sequence joins TRBV3-1 (or the pseudogene TRBV3-2) and TRBJ1-4; 12 nucleotides line up with TRBD1. Germline V gives CDR1 LGHDT, CDR2 YNNKEL (reference sequence). V trimming: 3 bases; J trimming: 8 bases; junction bases outside the gene matches: 7. The CDR3 sequence is 16 residues long.

The V call is TRBV15, the J call TRBJ2-4, with 7 bases lining up with TRBD2. CDR3 length equals 16 residues. Germline-derived CDR1 and CDR2 are LNHNV and YYDKDF (reference sequence). V lost 3 bases to trimming and J lost 7 bases; unmatched junction nucleotides: 12. DNA of the CDR3: TGTGCCACCAGCAGGATCCTAGCGGCTTCAGGGAACATTCAGTACTTC. Translation: CATSRILAASGNIQYF. Together with reference TRBV15 and TRBJ2-4, the CDR3 gives the full variable domain: DAMVIQNPRYQVTQFGKPVTLSCSQTLNHNVMYWYQQKSSQAPKLLFHYYDKDFNNEADTPDNFQSRRPNTSFCFLDIRSPGLGDTAMYLCATSRILAASGNIQYFGAGTRLSVL.

In this sample, this clone turned up once. V gene TRBV18 combines with J gene TRBJ2-7; D is possibly TRBD1 (6 bases). Trimming removed 2 bases at V and 5 bases at J, with 13 bases between. CDR3 size: 14 residues. CDR1 and CDR2 (germline): KGHSH, LQKENI. CDR3 bases: TGTGCCAGCTCACCATCTCCAGGGGTGAACGAGCAGTACGTC. This codes for CASSPSPGVNEQYV.

The CDR3 sequence is CASSSGGSGNQPQHF. The CDR3 DNA reads as TGTGCCAGCAGCTCAGGGGGATCTGGCAATCAGCCCCAGCATTTT. The V and J genes are TRBV7-9 and TRBJ1-5; TRBD1 matches at 7 bases. Trimming cost V 4 bases and J 2 bases; bases outside gene matches: 5. The germline gives CDR1 SEHNR, CDR2 FQNEAQ (reference sequence). The CDR3 runs 15 residues. The variable domain in full, with the rest retrieved from reference TRBV7-9 and TRBJ1-5, is DTGVSQNPRHKITKRGQNVTFRCDPISEHNRLYWYRQTLGQGPEFLTYFQNEAQLEKSRLLSDRFSAERPKGSFSTLEIQRTEQGDSAMYLCASSSGGSGNQPQHFGDGTRLSIL.

This rearrangement joins TRBV6-5 to TRBJ2-7; D gene ambiguous. The V and J ends lost 6 bases and 6 bases respectively, with 18 bases between them. There are 14 residues in the CDR3. Germline loops: CDR1 MNHEY, CDR2 SVGAGI. CDR3: CASRVSISLGEQYV. CDR3 DNA: TGTGCCAGCAGGGTTAGTATATCCCTAGGCGAGCAGTACGTC.

The genes are TRBV21-1 and TRBJ2-7; the D call TRBD2 from the table was never checked on the DNA. TRBV21-1 is a pseudogene. The CDR3 loop spans 13 amino acids. The CDR3 region is CASSWGGSYEQYV. In DNA, the CDR3 is TGTGCCAGCAGCTGGGGGGGGTCCTACGAGCAGTACGTC.

The chain recombines TRBV7-2 with TRBJ2-1; 9 nucleotides align to TRBD2. V shed 4 bases, J shed 8 bases, and the junction held 9 bases outside the gene matches. This CDR3 is built from 15 residues. Germline assignment: CDR1 SGHTA and CDR2 FQGNSA. CDR3 DNA: TGTGCCAGCAGCTCACCGGGACTAGCAGTCCATGAGCAGTTCTTC. Its protein product is CASSSPGLAVHEQFF.

V and J are TRBV6-5 and TRBJ1-6, with unresolved D. The CDR3 totals 12 residues. V was pared by 4 bases and J by 6 bases, with 4 bases between. Germline V CDR1 and CDR2: MNHEY, SVGAGI. CDR3 sequence: CASSSFNSPLHF. CDR3 nucleotide sequence: TGTGCCAGCAGTTCATTTAATTCACCCCTCCACTTT.

This clone came up a few times. The V and J genes are TRBV27 and TRBJ2-7, with 8 positions matching TRBD1. The V gene end was trimmed by 6 bases and the J gene end by 6 bases; junction bases not matched to a gene: 1. This CDR3 contains 11 residues. Per the germline V gene, CDR1 is MNHEY and CDR2 is SMNVEV (reference sequence). Written as DNA, the CDR3 is TGTGCCAGCAGCGGACAGGGCGAGCAGTACGTC. This codes for CASSGQGEQYV.

The chain carries TRBV7-2 and TRBJ2-5, with a weak D call TRBD2 (6 bases). The CDR3 totals 15 residues. The germline V and J ends were trimmed by 1 base and 4 bases, with 13 bases remaining between them. Germline lookup yields CDR1 SGHTA and CDR2 FQGNSA. The CDR3 is CASSLEARRAETQYF. CDR3 in DNA: TGTGCCAGCAGCTTAGAGGCAAGGAGGGCAGAGACCCAGTACTTC.

The CDR3 loop is CASSLGRNYGYTF. The CDR3 DNA reads as TGTGCCAGCAGCTTGGGGAGGAACTATGGCTACACCTTC. J is TRBJ1-2 and V is TRBV5-6; no definite D call. Looked up from germline, CDR1 is SGHDT and CDR2 is YYEEEE. CDR3 length: 13 residues. V shed 0 bases and J shed 2 bases, with 5 bases lying between them. Full variable domain (remainder filled in from reference TRBV5-6 and TRBJ1-2): DAGVTQSPTHLIKTRGQQVTLRCSPKSGHDTVSWYQQALGQGPQFIFQYYEEEERQRGNFPDRFSGHQFPNYSSELNVNALLLGDSALYLCASSLGRNYGYTFGSGTRLTVV.

The rearrangement joins TRBV10-3 to TRBJ1-2; no clear D gene. Trimming removed 3 bases at V and 4 bases at J, with 15 bases between. The germline V gene has CDR1 ENHRY and CDR2 SYGVKD. This CDR3 is 15 amino acids long. The CDR3 DNA follows: TGTGCCATCAGTGAAATGATGGAACGGAGCTATGGCTACACCTTC. It codes for CAISEMMERSYGYTF.

The chain joins TRBV6-5 to TRBJ1-2, with a possible D match to TRBD1 (5 bases). V lost 5 bases and J lost 5, with 18 bases in between. Germline V gives CDR1 MNHEY, CDR2 SVGAGI. CDR3 length equals 15 residues. This chain's CDR3 is CASSTGSSPSYGYTF. CDR3 DNA: TGTGCCAGCAGTACAGGAAGCTCTCCTAGTTATGGCTACACCTTC.

This clone appeared once. This chain connects TRBV4-1 to TRBJ2-1, with a tentative D call TRBD1 (5 bases). The germline gives CDR1 MGHRA, CDR2 YSYEKL. The CDR3 consists of 14 residues. V lost 3 bases to trimming and J lost 7 bases, with 13 bases between them. The CDR3 DNA sequence: TGCGCCAGCAGCCATAACCCTGGGGCGAATGAGCAGTTCTTC. It translates to CASSHNPGANEQFF.

The V and J genes are TRBV13 and TRBJ1-2; 8 bases line up with TRBD1. Germline V gives CDR1 PRHDT, CDR2 FYEKMQ (reference sequence). There are 13 residues in the CDR3. Trimming removed 6 bases from V and 7 bases from J; junction bases left unmatched: 7. CDR3 coding DNA: TGTGCCAGCAGACGACAGGGGACCCGTGGCTACACCTTC. It codes for CASRRQGTRGYTF.

The chain recombines TRBV7-9 with TRBJ1-5; TRBD1 matches 8 bases. This CDR3 contains 14 residues. Unmatched junction bases numbered 3, after V lost 5 bases and J lost 3 bases. Looked up from germline, CDR1 is SEHNR and CDR2 is FQNEAQ (reference sequence). The CDR3 loop reads CASSQTGANQPQHF. CDR3 DNA: TGTGCCAGCAGCCAGACAGGGGCCAATCAGCCCCAGCATTTT.

This clone was found once. The rearrangement uses TRBV19 and TRBJ2-2; weak D call: TRBD1 (6 bases). Trimming took off 3 bases at V and 7 bases at J, with 9 bases between the two ends. This CDR3 comprises 13 residues. Germline assignment: CDR1 LNHDA and CDR2 SQIVND (reference sequence). The CDR3: CASSILGHGELFF. In nucleotides, the CDR3 is TGTGCCAGTAGTATTTTGGGACACGGGGAGCTGTTTTTT.

The table lists this clone with a count of one. The chain has TRBV19 and TRBJ1-4; 7 nucleotides line up with TRBD1. CDR1 and CDR2 (germline): LNHDA, SQIVND (reference sequence). V lost 6 bases, J lost 5 bases, and 9 bases stayed unmatched. This CDR3 is built from 15 residues. Written as DNA, the CDR3 is TGTGCCAGTAGCCACACCGGGACAGAGAATGAAAAACTGTTTTTT. It yields the protein CASSHTGTENEKLFF.

The chain employs TRBV19 and TRBJ2-5; 7 positions agree with TRBD1. The CDR3 has 14 amino acids. Unmatched junction bases numbered 4, after V lost 5 bases and J lost 1 base. Germline loops: CDR1 LNHDA, CDR2 SQIVND (reference sequence). CDR3 protein: CASSETGVQETQYF. CDR3 DNA sequence: TGTGCCAGTAGTGAAACAGGGGTCCAAGAGACCCAGTACTTC.

This clone was seen a single time. The chain carries TRBV7-9 and TRBJ1-1; D possibly corresponds to TRBD1 (5 bases). This CDR3 comprises 14 residues. Germline V gene sequence: CDR1 SEHNR, CDR2 FQNEAQ (reference sequence). The V end was cut by 0 bases, the J end by 3 bases, with 8 bases between. In DNA, the CDR3 is TGTGCCAGCAGCTTAGCTCTAGGGGACACTGAAGCTTTCTTT. The encoded protein is CASSLALGDTEAFF. Using reference TRBV7-9 and TRBJ1-1 for the parts outside the CDR3, the full variable domain is DTGVSQNPRHKITKRGQNVTFRCDPISEHNRLYWYRQTLGQGPEFLTYFQNEAQLEKSRLLSDRFSAERPKGSFSTLEIQRTEQGDSAMYLCASSLALGDTEAFFGQGTRLTVV.

The V and J genes are TRBV5-6 and TRBJ2-7; perhaps TRBD2 as D (5 bases). Germline V lookup: CDR1 SGHDT, CDR2 YYEEEE. The V end lost 6 bases, the J end lost 0 bases, and 13 bases lay between the germline ends. The CDR3 loop spans 14 amino acids. The CDR3 loop is CASTPGRSSYEQYV. The CDR3 region has the DNA TGTGCCAGCACACCGGGAAGGAGCTCCTACGAGCAGTACGTC.

The rearrangement joins TRBV20-1 to TRBJ2-3; D remains unclear. The germline V gene has CDR1 DFQATT and CDR2 SNEGSKA (reference sequence). The V gene lost 3 bases and the J gene lost 6 bases, with 13 bases spanning the gap. CDR3 length equals 13 residues. The CDR3 nucleotides are TGCAGTGCTAGTCAAGACTCGTCGGATACGCAGTATTTT. It codes for CSASQDSSDTQYF.

This clone turned up a few times. V and J are TRBV2 and TRBJ1-2, with a weak D call TRBD1 (6 bases). The germline V gene encodes CDR1 SNHLY and CDR2 FYNNEI. The CDR3 is made up of 14 amino acids. The V and J ends lost 7 bases and 8 bases respectively, with 20 bases between them. The CDR3 here is CASIPDTAGAGYTF. The CDR3 DNA is TGTGCCAGCATCCCGGACACTGCGGGGGCAGGCTACACCTTC.

The chain is built from TRBV6-5 and TRBJ1-6; no reliable D call. This CDR3 comprises 14 residues. Trimming pared 2 bases from V and 7 bases from J, leaving 9 bases between. CDR1 MNHEY and CDR2 SVGAGI come from the germline V gene. The CDR3 sequence is CASSYTAYNSPLHF. CDR3 sequence (DNA): TGTGCCAGCAGTTACACAGCATACAATTCACCCCTCCACTTT.